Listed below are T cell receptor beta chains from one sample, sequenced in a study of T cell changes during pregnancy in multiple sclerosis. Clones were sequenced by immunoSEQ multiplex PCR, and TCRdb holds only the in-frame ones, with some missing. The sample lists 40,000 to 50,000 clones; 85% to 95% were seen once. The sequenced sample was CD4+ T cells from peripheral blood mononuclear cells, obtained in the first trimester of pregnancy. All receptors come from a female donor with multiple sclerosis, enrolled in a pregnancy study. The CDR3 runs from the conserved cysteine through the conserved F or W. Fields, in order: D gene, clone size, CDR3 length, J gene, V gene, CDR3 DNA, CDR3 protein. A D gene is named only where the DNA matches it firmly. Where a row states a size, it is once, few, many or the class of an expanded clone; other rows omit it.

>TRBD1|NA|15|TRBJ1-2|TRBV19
TGTGCCAGTAGTATAGTTGGACAGGGCAACTATGGCTACACCTTC
CASSIVGQGNYGYTF
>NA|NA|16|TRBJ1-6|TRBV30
TGTGCCTGGAGCCATCTCGTCGGACTGACTCATTCACCCCTCCACTTT
CAWSHLVGLTHSPLHF
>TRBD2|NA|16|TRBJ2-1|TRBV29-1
TGCAGCGTTGAAGAGCGAACTAGCGGGGGGAACAATGAGCAGTTCTTC
CSVEERTSGGNNEQFF
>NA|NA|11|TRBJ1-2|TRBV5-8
TGTGCCAGCAGCTTCGCGGGTGGCTACACCTTC
CASSFAGGYTF
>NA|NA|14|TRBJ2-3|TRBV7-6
TGTGCCAGCAGCGACCGACCGGGGGCAGATACGCAGTATTTT
CASSDRPGADTQYF
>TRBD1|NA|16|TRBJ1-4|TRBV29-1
TGCAGCGTCTTAAAGGGGACGGGACAGGGATTAGGAAAACTGTTTTTT
CSVLKGTGQGLGKLFF
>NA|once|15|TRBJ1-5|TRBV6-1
TGTGCCAGCAGATCCGACAGGCCGATAAATCAGCCCCAGCATTTT
CASRSDRPINQPQHF
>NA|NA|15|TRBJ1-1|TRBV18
TGTGCCAGCTCATTCAGTGAGGCCGTGAACACTGAAGCTTTCTTT
CASSFSEAVNTEAFF
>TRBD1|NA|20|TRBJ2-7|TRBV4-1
TGCGCCAGCAGCCAAGGCTGGCCAGGACAGGGGTCCTACCCTCTCCACGAGCAGTACTTC
CASSQGWPGQGSYPLHEQYF
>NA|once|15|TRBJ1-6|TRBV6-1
TGTGCCAGCAGTGAAATACAGGGCAATAATTCACCCCTCCACTTT
CASSEIQGNNSPLHF
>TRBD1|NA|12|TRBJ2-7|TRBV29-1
TGCAGCGTTGGGGACAGGGCCTACGAGCAGTACTTC
CSVGDRAYEQYF
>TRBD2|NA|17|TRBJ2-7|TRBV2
TGTGCCAGCAGTGACGCCGCACTAGCGTACACCACCTACGAGCAGTACTTC
CASSDAALAYTTYEQYF
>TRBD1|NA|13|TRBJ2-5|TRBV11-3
TGTGCCAGCAGCCTCGGGACAGAAGAGACCCAGTACTTC
CASSLGTEETQYF
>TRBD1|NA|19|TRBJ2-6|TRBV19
TGTGCCAGCCCTGAATTAACCGGGACAGTTCACTCTGGGGCCAACGTCCTGACTTTC
CASPELTGTVHSGANVLTF
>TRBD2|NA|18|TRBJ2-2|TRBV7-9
TGTGCCAGCAGACTAACTAGCGGGGACTTCGCGAACACCGGGGAGCTGTTTTTT
CASRLTSGDFANTGELFF
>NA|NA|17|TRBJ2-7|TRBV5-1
TGCGCCAGCAGCTTGGAAGTCACCACACCGTTCTCCTACGAGCAGTACTTC
CASSLEVTTPFSYEQYF
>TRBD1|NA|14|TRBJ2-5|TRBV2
TGTGCCAGCAGTGAGGACAGGGTACGGGAGACCCAGTACTTC
CASSEDRVRETQYF
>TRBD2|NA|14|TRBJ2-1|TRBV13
TGTGCCAGCAGCTCCGGGGGGGCCGACAATGAGCAGTTCTTC
CASSSGGADNEQFF
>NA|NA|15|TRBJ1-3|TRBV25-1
TGTGCCAGCAGTGACCAGATAATCTCTGGAAACACCATATATTTT
CASSDQIISGNTIYF
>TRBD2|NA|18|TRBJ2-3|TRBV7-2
TGTGCCAGCACCCTAAGGGGACTAGCGGGCCTAAGCACAGATACGCAGTATTTT
CASTLRGLAGLSTDTQYF
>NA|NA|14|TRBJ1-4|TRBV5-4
TGTGCCAGCAGCTTGGGGGGGGGCCGGGAAAAACTGTTTTTT
CASSLGGGREKLFF
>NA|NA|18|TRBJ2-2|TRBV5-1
TGCGCCAGCACCATCCTGGCGGGGGCTACCGCGAACACCGGGGAGCTGTTTTTT
CASTILAGATANTGELFF
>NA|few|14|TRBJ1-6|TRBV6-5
TGTGCCAGCAGCCCGGACATGGGGGGATGGCCCCTCCACTTT
CASSPDMGGWPLHF
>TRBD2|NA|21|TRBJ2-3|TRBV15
TGTGCCACCAGCAGAGCGAAAGGCCCATGGGGACTAGTGGGGGGTGGGGATACGCAGTATTTT
CATSRAKGPWGLVGGGDTQYF
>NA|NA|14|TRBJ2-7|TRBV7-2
TGTGCCAGCAGCTTAGTCCCAGGGATGGGCGAGCAGTACTTC
CASSLVPGMGEQYF
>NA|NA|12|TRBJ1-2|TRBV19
TGTGCCAGTATCTCGGGTCGGGAAGGCTACACCTTC
CASISGREGYTF
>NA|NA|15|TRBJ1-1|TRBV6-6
TGTGCCACCAACCATGGACAGTCTTTTAACACTGAAGCTTTCTTT
CATNHGQSFNTEAFF
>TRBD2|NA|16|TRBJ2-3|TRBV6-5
TGTGCCAGCAGTTACTCGGGCGGGGGACGCACAGATACGCAGTATTTT
CASSYSGGGRTDTQYF
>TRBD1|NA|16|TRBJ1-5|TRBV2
TGTGCCAGCAGTGCACAGACAGGGCTTAGCAATCAGCCCCAGCATTTT
CASSAQTGLSNQPQHF
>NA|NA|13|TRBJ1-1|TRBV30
TGTGCCTGGAGCCGGACAGCGAACACTGAAGCTTTCTTT
CAWSRTANTEAFF
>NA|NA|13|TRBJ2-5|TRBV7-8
TGTGCCAGCAGCCCTGTCCTGTTGGAGACCCAGTACTTC
CASSPVLLETQYF
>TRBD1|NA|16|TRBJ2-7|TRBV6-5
TGTGCCAGCAGTTACGCGATGACAGGGAGTCCCTACGAGCAGTACTTC
CASSYAMTGSPYEQYF
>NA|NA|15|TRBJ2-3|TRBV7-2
TGTGCCAGCAGCTTAGATGGGCTCAGCACAGATACGCAGTATTTT
CASSLDGLSTDTQYF
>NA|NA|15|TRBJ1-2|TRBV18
TGTGCCAGCTCACCAGAAATTAAACTAAGCTATGGCTACACCTTC
CASSPEIKLSYGYTF
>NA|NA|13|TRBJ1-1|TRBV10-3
TGTGCCATCAGGGTCCGCGGGGGCACTGAAGCTTTCTTT
CAIRVRGGTEAFF
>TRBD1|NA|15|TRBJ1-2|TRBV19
TGTGCCAGTAGTCCGACAGGGAGGAGTAACTATGGCTACACCTTC
CASSPTGRSNYGYTF
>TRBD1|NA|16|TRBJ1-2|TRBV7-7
TGTGCTAGCATCCCTCCGGGACAGGGCTTTCCCTATGGCTACACCTTC
CASIPPGQGFPYGYTF
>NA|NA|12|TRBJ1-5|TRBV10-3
TGTGCCATCAGGGACAGTGGTCAGCCCCAGCATTTT
CAIRDSGQPQHF
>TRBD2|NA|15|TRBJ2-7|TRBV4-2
TGTGCCAGCAGCCAACAGGGACTAGCGGCAACCGAGCAGTACTTC
CASSQQGLAATEQYF
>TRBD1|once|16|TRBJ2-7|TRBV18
TGTGCCAGCTCACCTGAACTCGGGACAGCGTCCTACGAGCAGTACTTC
CASSPELGTASYEQYF
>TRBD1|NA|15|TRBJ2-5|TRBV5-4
TGTGCCAGCAGCCGATACCGGGACAGACAAGAGACCCAGTACTTC
CASSRYRDRQETQYF
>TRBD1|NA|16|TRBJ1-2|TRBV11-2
TGTGCCAGCAGCTTAGCTTACAGGGGAATGGAGTATGGCTACACCTTC
CASSLAYRGMEYGYTF
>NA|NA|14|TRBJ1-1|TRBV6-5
TGTGCCAGCAGTTCCTCTCAAGCAGGGACTGAAGCTTTCTTT
CASSSSQAGTEAFF
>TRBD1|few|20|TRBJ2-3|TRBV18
TGTGCCAGCTCACCAGCGCGGGACAGGGGATCCACGGTTTCCACAGATACGCAGTATTTT
CASSPARDRGSTVSTDTQYF
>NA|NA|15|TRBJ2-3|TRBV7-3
TGTGCCAGCAGACCGGAGGGGGCCTCAACAGATACGCAGTATTTT
CASRPEGASTDTQYF
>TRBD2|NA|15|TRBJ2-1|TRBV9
TGTGCCAGCAGCGACACGGGGGGGCCGTCGAATGAGCAGTTCTTC
CASSDTGGPSNEQFF
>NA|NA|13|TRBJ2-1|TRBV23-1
TGCGCCAGCAGTCAAATAAACAGGAATGAGCAGTTCTTC
CASSQINRNEQFF
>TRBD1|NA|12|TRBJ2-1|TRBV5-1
TGCGCCAGCGGACAGGGGCTAGGAAGTCTGTTCTTC
CASGQGLGSLFF
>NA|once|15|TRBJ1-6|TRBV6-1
TGTGCCAGCAGTGAAGGCAGCTCCTATAATTCACCCCTCCACTTT
CASSEGSSYNSPLHF
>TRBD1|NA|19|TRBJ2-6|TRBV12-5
TGTGCTAGTGGTTTGGTACCAGGGACAGGGGACTCTGGGGCCAACGTCCTGACTTTC
CASGLVPGTGDSGANVLTF
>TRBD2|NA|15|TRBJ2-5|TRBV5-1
TGCGCCAGCAGTCCCCTAGCGGGGGGAGAGGAGACCCAGTACTTC
CASSPLAGGEETQYF
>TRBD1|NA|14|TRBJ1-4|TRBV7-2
TGTGCCAGCAGCCTATGGACAGGGAGCGAAAAACTGTTTTTT
CASSLWTGSEKLFF
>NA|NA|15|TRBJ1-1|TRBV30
TGTTGCCGGGAAGCACGGTATCGAGGTGGGACTGAAGCTTTCTTT
CCREARYRGGTEAFF
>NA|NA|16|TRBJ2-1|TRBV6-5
TGTGCCAGCAGTTACTCCCGGGGGGCCACCTACAATGAGCAGTTCTTC
CASSYSRGATYNEQFF
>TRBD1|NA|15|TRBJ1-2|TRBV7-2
TGTGCCAGCAGCTTAGGAGGGACAGCTGTTTATGGCTACACCTTC
CASSLGGTAVYGYTF
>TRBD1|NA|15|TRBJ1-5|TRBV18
TGTGCCAGCTCACCGGGGACAGGGCGGGATCAGCCCCAGCATTTT
CASSPGTGRDQPQHF
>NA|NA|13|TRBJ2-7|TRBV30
TGTGCCTGGAGTGTATGGGGGGTCCACGAGCAGTACTTC
CAWSVWGVHEQYF
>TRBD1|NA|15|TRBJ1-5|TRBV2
TGTGCCAGCAGTGTAACGGGGACAGAGGGTCAGCCCCAGCATTTT
CASSVTGTEGQPQHF
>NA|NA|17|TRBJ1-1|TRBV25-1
TGTGCCAGCAGTAGATGGACCGTAGGGGCGGTGAACACTGAAGCTTTCTTT
CASSRWTVGAVNTEAFF